This T cell receptor (beta chain) was sequenced for a study of shared clonotypes between healthy human individuals. Study-level results: Despite large depth, sorted-subset datasets appeared incompletely sequenced. The generation probabilities recorded for non-shared clonotypes fell below those of clonotypes shared by all four donors.

Each subset's genomic DNA was split evenly across several immunoSEQ plates. In the authors' methods: ImmunoSEQ supplied junction-only sequences lacking quality scores, so filtering was different. Profiled with immunoSEQ multiplex PCR; TCRdb holds only in-frame clones, not every one. V and J calls and clone size are copied from that table; D and trimming were computed from the DNA. The sample includes about 1,800,000 clones, over 85% of them seen just once. Positively selected for CCR7, the CD45RO-negative cells used as naive CD8 cells excluded terminally differentiated effector memory CD45RA+ cells. CDR1 and CDR2 from the germline V gene are LGHNT and FRNRAP. The CDR3 totals 14 residues. V lost 2 bases and J 6 bases, leaving 10 bases between the germline ends. Remarks on this clone: Its antigen is still unknown.

The gene calls are TRBV12-5 and TRBJ1-4; D is undetermined. The source material was naive CD8+ T cells sorted from blood. The clonotype originates from a man aged 18 to 35 in good health. Here the CDR3 reads CASGLPPEDEKLFF. The DNA for the CDR3 is TGTGCTAGTGGTTTGCCTCCGGAAGATGAAAAACTGTTTTTT.